The 28 T cell receptor beta chains below all came from one sample that was sequenced in a study of T cell changes during pregnancy in multiple sclerosis. This table comes from immunoSEQ multiplex PCR, and its TCRdb copy is limited to in-frame clones, with some not included. Of about 58,000 clones listed, around 90% are singletons. This specimen consisted of CD4+ T cells from peripheral blood mononuclear cells, obtained after pregnancy. The receptor source for this set is a female donor in good health, enrolled as a control in a pregnancy study.

The CDR3 DNA sequence: TGTGCCAGCAGCTTAGAGGGAGGCGCTAACTATGGCTACACCTTC. This encodes CASSLEGGANYGYTF. The chain carries TRBV13 and TRBJ1-2, with D uncertain. Deletions cut 1 base from V and 0 bases from J, with 9 bases between. This CDR3 is built from 15 residues. CDR1 is PRHDT and CDR2 is FYEKMQ in the germline V gene (reference sequence).

This clone was seen once. The J gene is TRBJ1-2, the V gene TRBV6-5; 9 nucleotides line up with TRBD1. V lost 5 bases to trimming and J lost 4 bases; unmatched junction nucleotides: 5. The germline gives CDR1 MNHEY, CDR2 SVGAGI. This CDR3 has 14 residues. The CDR3 region is CASSPGTGTYGYTF. The CDR3 DNA reads as TGTGCCAGCAGTCCCGGGACAGGGACCTATGGCTACACCTTC.

Written as DNA, the CDR3 is TGCAGCGTTGCCCCAGGGGAGCGCGAGCAGTACTTC. Translated, it gives CSVAPGEREQYF. The chain carries TRBV29-1 and TRBJ2-7; TRBD1 is a possible D gene (6 bases). The CDR3 contains 12 residues. Germline CDR1 is SQVTM and CDR2 is ANQGSEA. V shed 4 bases and J shed 6 bases, with 13 bases lying between them.

The chain carries TRBV30 and TRBJ1-1, with TRBD1 matching 9 bases. Trimming at V came to 5 bases and at J to 3 bases, leaving 13 bases not matched to a gene. This CDR3 is built from 16 residues. Germline-derived CDR1 and CDR2 are GTSNPN and SVGIG (reference sequence). CDR3 residues: CAWDQKQGAKDTEAFF. The CDR3 DNA follows: TGTGCCTGGGACCAGAAACAGGGGGCGAAGGACACTGAAGCTTTCTTT.

V and J are TRBV19 and TRBJ2-2, with D maybe TRBD2 (6 bases). The CDR3 sequence is 15 residues long. V lost 2 bases, J lost 5 bases, and 12 bases lay in between. Germline loops: CDR1 LNHDA, CDR2 SQIVND (reference sequence). The CDR3 nucleotides read TGTGCCAGTAGTATAAGGCTAGCGACAACCGGGGAGCTGTTTTTT. Translation: CASSIRLATTGELFF.

The chain employs TRBV9 and TRBJ1-3; D uncertain. This CDR3 spans 11 amino acids. V was shortened by 8 bases and J by 2 bases, with 5 bases between the two germline ends. Germline-derived CDR1 and CDR2 are SGDLS and YYNGEE. The CDR3 loop is CASTAGNTIYF. In DNA, the CDR3 is TGTGCCAGTACAGCTGGAAACACCATATATTTT.

This chain uses TRBV7-3 with TRBJ1-1; D may be TRBD1 (6 bases). From germline, CDR1 is SGHTA and CDR2 FQGTGA. Trimming shortened V by 5 bases and J by 5 bases, and 12 bases separated the two germline ends. The CDR3 runs to 13 residues. As DNA, the CDR3 is TGTGCCAGCAGCCTACAGGGAGAGACTGAAGCTTTCTTT. Translating it yields CASSLQGETEAFF.

The V and J genes are TRBV5-4 and TRBJ2-5; 7 bases fit TRBD1. CDR3 length: 19 residues. Germline CDR1 is SGHNT and CDR2 is YYREEE (reference sequence). V was pared by 5 bases and J by 5 bases, with 24 bases of the junction left unmatched. The CDR3 DNA sequence: TGTGCCAGCAGGGAAGGACAGGAGAGGGGGATCGGTCGAGGGGAGACCCAGTACTTC. Amino acids: CASREGQERGIGRGETQYF.

V and J are TRBV7-2 and TRBJ2-3, with TRBD2 as a possible D gene (6 bases). There are 16 residues in the CDR3. CDR1 is SGHTA and CDR2 is FQGNSA in the germline V gene. Trimming removed 5 bases from V and 4 bases from J, with 19 bases in between. CDR3: CASSLRLGLTADTQYF. CDR3 DNA: TGTGCCAGCAGCCTCCGATTGGGACTCACTGCAGATACGCAGTATTTT.

The chain couples TRBV27 to TRBJ1-5; TRBD1 aligns across 10 bases. This CDR3 has 17 residues. The V gene end was trimmed by 7 bases and the J gene end by 7 bases; junction bases not matched to a gene: 16. Germline CDR1 reads MNHEY; CDR2 reads SMNVEV (reference sequence). This chain's CDR3 is CASTPRGTGARQQPQHF. As DNA, the CDR3 is TGTGCCAGCACCCCTCGCGGGACAGGGGCTCGGCAGCAGCCCCAGCATTTT.

This clone appeared a single time. The rearrangement links TRBV10-3 to TRBJ1-1, with a possible D match to TRBD1 (5 bases). The CDR3 consists of 13 residues. Trimming took 7 bases from V and 0 from J, leaving 9 bases between them. Germline CDR1 is ENHRY and CDR2 is SYGVKD. CDR3 coding DNA: TGTGCCATCAATCAGGGCATGAACACTGAAGCTTTCTTT. This encodes CAINQGMNTEAFF.

J is TRBJ2-1 and V is TRBV12-5; TRBD2 agrees at 14 bases. Germline-derived CDR1 and CDR2 are LGHNT and FRNRAP. There are 21 residues in the CDR3. With 2 bases clipped from V and 0 bases from J, the junction kept 12 bases outside the gene matches. The CDR3 DNA is TGTGCTAGTGGTTTGCCCGCCCGGACTAGCGGGGGGCCGAGCTCCTACAATGAGCAGTTCTTC. It yields the protein CASGLPARTSGGPSSYNEQFF. The complete variable domain, with remaining parts taken from reference TRBV12-5 and TRBJ2-1, reads DARVTQTPRHKVTEMGQEVTMRCQPILGHNTVFWYRQTMMQGLELLAYFRNRAPLDDSGMPKDRFSAEMPDATLATLKIQPSEPRDSAVYFCASGLPARTSGGPSSYNEQFFGPGTRLTVL.

The CDR3 nucleotides read TGTGCCATCAGGGGATTACAGGGGACCGGGGAGCTGTTTTTT. It yields the protein CAIRGLQGTGELFF. The V call is TRBV10-3, the J call TRBJ2-2; 7 positions agree with TRBD1. Germline lookup yields CDR1 ENHRY and CDR2 SYGVKD. Trimming took 6 bases from V and 5 from J; bases not matched to a gene: 6. The CDR3 totals 14 residues.

Points on this clone: Other DNA variants within this sample encode the same CDR3. The rearrangement links TRBV4-2 to TRBJ2-1; maybe TRBD2 (6 bases). V lost 1 base, J lost 5 bases, and 15 bases lay in between. There are 16 residues in the CDR3. CDR1 is LGHNA, CDR2 YNFKEQ, per germline. The CDR3 here is CASSQVLAGQNNEQFF. CDR3 DNA sequence: TGTGCCAGCAGCCAAGTTCTTGCGGGGCAGAACAATGAGCAGTTCTTC.

A remark on this clone: At one boundary the junction diverges from the germline segment, which might be a read error. The V gene is TRBV2, the J gene TRBJ1-5, with 7 bases that match TRBD1. The CDR3 loop spans 15 amino acids. Looked up from germline, CDR1 is SNHLY and CDR2 is FYNNEI. The CDR3: CASSVMDRRGQAQHF. The CDR3 nucleotides read TGTGCCAGCAGTGTGATGGACAGGAGGGGTCAGGCCCAGCATTTT.

V usage is TRBV6-5 and J usage is TRBJ2-5; TRBD2 aligns across 8 bases. The trim removed 6 bases at V and 5 bases at J, leaving 8 bases unmatched. CDR1 and CDR2 (germline): MNHEY, SVGAGI. This CDR3 is 14 amino acids long. This chain's CDR3 is CASRSPGGAETQYF. The CDR3 region has the DNA TGTGCCAGCAGATCCCCGGGAGGGGCGGAGACCCAGTACTTC.

The genes are TRBV2 and TRBJ2-1; TRBD1 might be the D (6 bases). The V gene's germline CDR1 is SNHLY and CDR2 FYNNEI. V was trimmed by 3 bases and J by 0 bases, leaving 9 bases between them. The CDR3 is 15 amino acids. The DNA for the CDR3 is TGTGCCAGCAGTGATCAGGGGAGCTCCTACAATGAGCAGTTCTTC. This codes for CASSDQGSSYNEQFF. Together with reference TRBV2 and TRBJ2-1, the CDR3 gives the full variable domain: EPEVTQTPSHQVTQMGQEVILRCVPISNHLYFYWYRQILGQKVEFLVSFYNNEISEKSEIFDDQFSVERPDGSNFTLKIRSTKLEDSAMYFCASSDQGSSYNEQFFGPGTRLTVL.

The rearrangement joins TRBV2 to TRBJ2-6; TRBD1 is a possible D gene (6 bases). The germline CDR1 and CDR2 sequences are SNHLY and FYNNEI. The V gene lost 7 bases and the J gene lost 2 bases, with 12 bases spanning the gap. The CDR3 is 15 residues long. The CDR3: CASTLRGPGANVLTF. The CDR3 DNA sequence: TGTGCCAGCACACTCAGGGGCCCTGGGGCCAACGTCCTGACTTTC.

This sequence joins TRBV19 and TRBJ1-5, with D possibly TRBD1 on 5 matching bases. V dropped 5 bases and J dropped 7 bases, with 18 bases sitting between them. Germline loops: CDR1 LNHDA, CDR2 SQIVND (reference sequence). This CDR3 is 15 amino acids long. The CDR3, as DNA: TGTGCCAGTAGTCTAAACGGAGGGGTCGACCAGCCCCAGCATTTT. Its protein is CASSLNGGVDQPQHF.

The chain combines TRBV18 with TRBJ1-2, with TRBD1 matching over 10 bases. The CDR3 is 16 residues long. Germline assignment: CDR1 KGHSH and CDR2 LQKENI. The trim removed 0 bases at V and 8 bases at J, leaving 9 bases unmatched. CDR3 nucleotides: TGTGCCAGCTCACCACCAGGGACAGGGGTTCTAGGAGGCTACACCTTC. Translating gives CASSPPGTGVLGGYTF.

The chain combines TRBV6-5 with TRBJ2-7, with a tentative D call TRBD2 (6 bases). The germline gives CDR1 MNHEY, CDR2 SVGAGI. This CDR3 has 15 amino acids. The ends were cut back, 5 bases at V and 1 base at J, with 15 bases in the middle. CDR3 residues: CASSGGFIGSYEQYF. CDR3 coding DNA: TGTGCCAGCAGTGGGGGGTTTATCGGATCCTACGAGCAGTACTTC.

This clone was recorded once. The V call is TRBV11-3, the J call TRBJ1-1; no clear D gene. The CDR3 has 13 residues. Germline values: CDR1 SGHNT, CDR2 YENEEA. Trimming removed 4 bases from V and 4 bases from J, with 10 bases in between. The CDR3 region has the DNA TGTGCCAGCAGCTCTAGGGAGACCACTGAAGCTTTCTTT. The encoded protein is CASSSRETTEAFF.

This CDR3 reads CASRLISGSYEQYF. CDR3 DNA sequence: TGTGCCAGCAGGCTGATATCGGGGTCCTACGAGCAGTACTTC. The V call is TRBV6-5, the J call TRBJ2-7; D may be TRBD2 (5 bases). The germline gives CDR1 MNHEY, CDR2 SVGAGI. The CDR3 consists of 14 residues. Trimming took 6 bases from V and 1 from J, leaving 13 bases between them.

This chain connects TRBV30 to TRBJ1-5; D perhaps matches TRBD1 (5 bases). CDR3 length equals 14 residues. V was clipped by 1 base and J by 7 bases, with 14 bases between them. Per germline, CDR1 GTSNPN and CDR2 SVGIG (reference sequence). The DNA of the CDR3 is TGTGCCTGGAGTGGGGGCAATTCGGAACAGCCCCAGCATTTT. As protein: CAWSGGNSEQPQHF.

In regard to this clone: A junction boundary mismatches the germline segment, possibly from a read error. The rearrangement uses TRBV30 and TRBJ1-2; a possible D gene is TRBD1 (6 bases). The CDR3 spans 11 residues. Per germline, CDR1 GTSNPN and CDR2 SVGIG (reference sequence). Written as DNA, the CDR3 is TGTGCCTGCCCCCTAGGGGGGGTTCCTTCCTTC. It specifies CACPLGGVPSF. The whole variable domain, remainder taken from reference TRBV30 and TRBJ1-2, is SQTIHQWPATLVQPVGSPLSLECTVEGTSNPNLYWYRQAAGRGLQLLFYSVGIGQISSEVPQNLSASRPQDRQFILSSKKLLLSDSGFYLCACPLGGVPSFGSGTRLTVV.

The V and J genes are TRBV10-2 and TRBJ1-1, with TRBD1 as a possible D gene (5 bases). Trimming cost V 6 bases and J 4 bases, with 12 bases left between them. Germline loops: CDR1 WSHSY, CDR2 SAAADI. This CDR3 contains 13 residues. DNA for the CDR3: TGCGCCAGCAGGGTTGGGGGAGGCACTGAAGCTTTCTTT. Its translation is CASRVGGGTEAFF.

This chain links TRBV5-1 with TRBJ2-7; the D is unclear. CDR1 and CDR2 (germline): SGHRS, YFSETQ. The CDR3 sequence is 14 residues long. Trimming removed 2 bases from V and 5 bases from J, with 14 bases in between. Here the CDR3 DNA reads TGCGCCAGCAGCTTAGACCAGGCCCTTAACGAGCAGTACTTC. This encodes CASSLDQALNEQYF.

In this sample, this clone turned up a few times. The chain carries TRBV25-1 and TRBJ2-7; the match to TRBD1 covers 8 bases. CDR1 and CDR2 from the germline V gene are MGHDK and SYGVNS. The V and J ends lost 3 bases and 7 bases, in that order; junction bases with no gene match: 5. The length of the CDR3 is 13 residues. The CDR3 sequence: CASSDRGRWEQYF. The CDR3 DNA reads as TGTGCCAGCAGTGACAGGGGGCGATGGGAGCAGTACTTC.